This is a list of T cell receptor beta chains from one sample in a study of blood T cell repertoires in COVID-19. Here immunoSEQ multiplex PCR was the method, and the copy in TCRdb shows in-frame clones only, minus some. This sample carries approximately 120,000 clones, more than 75% of them seen once, and the ten largest clones take approximately 5.3%. The sequenced material came from peripheral blood. These receptors all stem from a human donor in a cohort sampled during active COVID-19. Each CDR3 is given with its conserved first and last residue. D genes are given only for firm matches. Size is omitted from some rows. Given values are once, few, many or a class for expanded clones.

NA,NA,TRBV6-6,TRBJ1-4,TGTGCCAGCAGTTACGGTGGCGGACAGATGGGTGAAAAACTGTTTTTT,CASSYGGGQMGEKLFF
once,TRBD1,TRBV5-1,TRBJ1-3,TGCGCCAGCAGTCAACAGGGGGGCCCTGGAAACACCATATATTTT,CASSQQGGPGNTIYF
once,NA,TRBV2,TRBJ1-2,TGTGCCAGCAGCTCCAGACAGGACTTCCACTATGGCTACACCTTC,CASSSRQDFHYGYTF
NA,TRBD2,TRBV18,TRBJ2-7,TGTGCCAGCTCACCTTCACTAGCGGGAGGGTCCTACGAGCAGTACTTC,CASSPSLAGGSYEQYF
NA,NA,TRBV4-1,TRBJ1-6,TGCGCCAGCAGCCAAGACACAAGCTCCTATAATTCACCCCTCCACTTT,CASSQDTSSYNSPLHF
few,TRBD1,TRBV27,TRBJ1-2,TGTGCCAGCAGTATTCGGACAGGGGGAGCCGAGGCCGCTAACTATGGCTACACCTTC,CASSIRTGGAEAANYGYTF
NA,NA,TRBV7-2,TRBJ2-3,TGTGCCAGCAGCTTACCGGGACTTAATACGCAGTATTTT,CASSLPGLNTQYF
NA,TRBD1,TRBV19,TRBJ1-1,TGTGCCGGTCGACAGGGAACGAACACTGAAGCTTTCTTT,CAGRQGTNTEAFF
NA,NA,TRBV7-9,TRBJ1-2,TGTGCCAGCAGCTTACGGGAGGGGGACACCCATTCGAACTATGGCTACACCTTC,CASSLREGDTHSNYGYTF
once,TRBD2,TRBV19,TRBJ2-7,TGTGCCAGTAGTATAGGAGGGACTAGCGGTTCCTACGAGCAGTACTTC,CASSIGGTSGSYEQYF
NA,NA,TRBV27,TRBJ1-2,TGTGCCAGCAAGGCAGGGGCAGTCTATGGCTACACCTTC,CASKAGAVYGYTF
NA,NA,TRBV7-6,TRBJ2-7,TGTGCCAGCAGCTTAGCGGCAGGCAACTACGAGCAGTACTTC,CASSLAAGNYEQYF
NA,NA,TRBV10-1,TRBJ1-1,TGCGCCAGCAGTGCCACAGGCTACACTGAAGCTTTCTTT,CASSATGYTEAFF
NA,TRBD1,TRBV15,TRBJ1-6,TGTGCCACCAGCAGAGAGGGGGACAGGGGGCGCGGACCCCTCCACTTT,CATSREGDRGRGPLHF
few,TRBD1,TRBV2,TRBJ1-5,TGTGCCAGAACAGGGGGGTTTCAGCCCCAGCATTTT,CARTGGFQPQHF
NA,NA,TRBV18,TRBJ2-3,TGTGCCAGCTCACCAACAGGCCCGCGGCGAGATACGCAGTATTTT,CASSPTGPRRDTQYF
NA,TRBD1,TRBV2,TRBJ1-5,TGTGCCAGCAGTACTGGACAGGGTTCCAATCAGCCCCAGCATTTT,CASSTGQGSNQPQHF
NA,TRBD1,TRBV27,TRBJ2-7,TGTGCCAGCAGTTGGGGACAGGTCAGTTCTGGGGAGCAGTACTTC,CASSWGQVSSGEQYF
NA,TRBD2,TRBV5-1,TRBJ2-7,TGCGCCAGCAGCTCTGGGACTAGCGGGAGCGAGCAGTACTTC,CASSSGTSGSEQYF
NA,NA,TRBV7-8,TRBJ2-1,TGTGCCAGCAGCTCCCGCGAGAGGACCTACAATGAGCAGTTCTTC,CASSSRERTYNEQFF
NA,TRBD1,TRBV5-4,TRBJ1-2,TGTGCCAGCACCTTAAGGGGGGACAGCTATGGCTACACCTTC,CASTLRGDSYGYTF
NA,TRBD2,TRBV19,TRBJ2-2,TGTGCCAGTAGTTATCGGGGGAGGGCAGGGGAGCTGTTTTTT,CASSYRGRAGELFF
few,NA,TRBV18,TRBJ1-1,TGTGCCGGGCGTTCAGGTTTGGACACTGAAGCTTTCTTT,CAGRSGLDTEAFF
once,NA,TRBV29-1,TRBJ2-5,TGCAGCGTTGGCCCGGGCCAAGAGACCCAGTACTTC,CSVGPGQETQYF
NA,TRBD1,TRBV28,TRBJ2-3,TGTGCCAGCAGTTTATTGGGACAGGGTAATATCGTGGTCACAGATACGCAGTATTTT,CASSLLGQGNIVVTDTQYF
NA,TRBD1,TRBV11-2,TRBJ1-5,TGTGCCAGCAGCTTGACAGGGGCTAGCAATCAGCCCCAGCATTTT,CASSLTGASNQPQHF
NA,TRBD1,TRBV27,TRBJ1-6,TGTGCCAGCAGCGATAGGACAGGGGTCGTTTCACCCCTCCACTTT,CASSDRTGVVSPLHF
NA,NA,TRBV5-5,TRBJ1-4,TGTGCCAGCAGCAGGGACCGGAGGGGTGAAAAACTGTTTTTT,CASSRDRRGEKLFF
NA,TRBD1,TRBV28,TRBJ2-1,TGTGCCAGCAGCCGTCCGGGACAGGGAGAAAATGAGCAGTTCTTC,CASSRPGQGENEQFF
NA,NA,TRBV18,TRBJ2-7,TGTGCCAGCTCTCAACAGGGCTACGACGAGCAGTACTTC,CASSQQGYDEQYF
NA,TRBD1,TRBV19,TRBJ1-2,TGTGCCAGGGGGCGCAGGGGGCTTGACGGCTACACCTTC,CARGRRGLDGYTF
NA,TRBD1,TRBV5-5,TRBJ1-4,TGTGCCAGCAGCTTCCGGCCACAGGGGACTAATGAAAAACTGTTTTTT,CASSFRPQGTNEKLFF
few,NA,TRBV2,TRBJ1-5,TGTGCCAGCAGTGAAGGACCAGGGTCCCATTTAAATCAGCCCCAGCATTTT,CASSEGPGSHLNQPQHF
NA,NA,TRBV19,TRBJ2-7,TGTGCCAGTAGTATCACCCGCGGGGCCTACGAGCAGTACTTC,CASSITRGAYEQYF
NA,TRBD2,TRBV9,TRBJ2-1,TGTGCCAGCAGCGTAGTAAGCGGGGCCTACAATGAGCAGTTCTTC,CASSVVSGAYNEQFF
NA,TRBD2,TRBV19,TRBJ2-5,TGTGCCAGTAGTCGCATTGGGGGACTAGCGGGAGAGAGGCAAGAGACCCAGTACTTC,CASSRIGGLAGERQETQYF
NA,TRBD1,TRBV5-1,TRBJ2-5,TGCGCCAGCAGCCGCGGGACAGGGAAGGAGGAGACCCAGTACTTC,CASSRGTGKEETQYF
NA,TRBD1,TRBV18,TRBJ2-1,TGTGCCAGCTCCTCGGACAGGGGGTCCTACAATGAGCAGTTCTTC,CASSSDRGSYNEQFF
NA,NA,TRBV7-2,TRBJ1-5,TGTGCCAGCAGCCCGGATTGGAGTCAGCCCCAGCATTTT,CASSPDWSQPQHF
NA,NA,TRBV20-1,TRBJ2-2,TGCAGTGCTAGTTCAGATAACACCGGGGAGCTGTTTTTT,CSASSDNTGELFF
NA,NA,TRBV7-2,TRBJ2-3,TGTGCCAGCAGCTTAGTTAAAATTGGCGGAGATACGCAGTATTTT,CASSLVKIGGDTQYF
NA,TRBD2,TRBV7-9,TRBJ2-1,TGTGCCAGCAGCCGGACTAGCGGGATGAATGAGCAGTTCTTC,CASSRTSGMNEQFF
NA,NA,TRBV7-2,TRBJ1-2,TGTGCCAGCAGCTTCCGGGACACTTCTAACTATGGCTACACCTTC,CASSFRDTSNYGYTF
NA,NA,TRBV12-2,TRBJ2-3,TGTGCAAGTCGCGGACTAGCGGGAGGGACAGATACGCAGTATTTT,CASRGLAGGTDTQYF
NA,TRBD2,TRBV5-1,TRBJ2-3,TGCGCCAGCAGCTTCTTAGCGGGAGAAGATACGCAGTATTTT,CASSFLAGEDTQYF
few,NA,TRBV6-6,TRBJ2-2,TGTGCCAGCAGTTACGTGCGGTGGACCGGGGAGCTGTTTTTT,CASSYVRWTGELFF
NA,NA,TRBV5-4,TRBJ1-3,TGTGCCAGCAGCAAGCAGGGAGGGGGTGCTGGAAACACCATATATTTT,CASSKQGGGAGNTIYF
NA,NA,TRBV9,TRBJ1-1,TGTGCCAGCAGCGTAGACGGGAACACTGAAGCTTTCTTT,CASSVDGNTEAFF
NA,TRBD2,TRBV4-1,TRBJ2-7,TGCGCCAGCAGCCAAGAGCCCAGCGGGAGGAGTTACGAGCAGTACTTC,CASSQEPSGRSYEQYF
NA,TRBD2,TRBV14,TRBJ2-1,TGTGCCAGCAGCCAACTAGCGGGAGAACATGAGCAGTTCTTC,CASSQLAGEHEQFF
NA,TRBD1,TRBV27,TRBJ1-1,TGTGCCAGCAGTTCTTGGACAGGTCCGAACACTGAAGCTTTCTTT,CASSSWTGPNTEAFF
NA,TRBD2,TRBV2,TRBJ2-3,TGTGCCAGTAAACTAGCGGGGATCACAGATACGCAGTATTTT,CASKLAGITDTQYF
NA,NA,TRBV5-1,TRBJ2-5,TGCGCCAGCAGCTGGACCCCGGGACTCCAAGAGACCCAGTACTTC,CASSWTPGLQETQYF
NA,TRBD2,TRBV11-2,TRBJ2-3,TGTGCCAGCAGCTTAGAGGGCGGGAGGGCCTCAGATACGCAGTATTTT,CASSLEGGRASDTQYF
once,TRBD2,TRBV7-2,TRBJ2-2,TGTGCCAGCAGCTCCCGCGCCCCGCCGCGGGAGGAAACCGGGGAGCTGTTTTTT,CASSSRAPPREETGELFF